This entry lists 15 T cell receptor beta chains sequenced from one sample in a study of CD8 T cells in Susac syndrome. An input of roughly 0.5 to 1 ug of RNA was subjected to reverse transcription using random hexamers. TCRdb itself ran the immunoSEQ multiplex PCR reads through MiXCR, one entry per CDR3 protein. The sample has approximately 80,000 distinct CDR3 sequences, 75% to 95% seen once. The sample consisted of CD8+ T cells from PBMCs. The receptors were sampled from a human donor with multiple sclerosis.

The CDR3 nucleotides are TGTGCCAGTAGTTTGACAGGACCCCCCTTGAACACTGAAGCTTTCTTT. It codes for CASSLTGPPLNTEAFF. The chain combines TRBV19 with TRBJ1-1, with a weak D call TRBD1 (6 bases). The CDR3 has 16 amino acids. Germline CDR1 reads LNHDA; CDR2 reads SQIVND (reference sequence). Deletions cut 5 bases from V and 0 bases from J, with 16 bases between.

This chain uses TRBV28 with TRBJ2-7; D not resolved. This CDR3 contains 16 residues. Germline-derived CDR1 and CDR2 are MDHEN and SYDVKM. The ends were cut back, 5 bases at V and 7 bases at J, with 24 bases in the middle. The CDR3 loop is CASSPTSIWAVFEQYF. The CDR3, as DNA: TGTGCCAGCAGTCCGACCTCGATCTGGGCTGTGTTTGAGCAGTACTTC.

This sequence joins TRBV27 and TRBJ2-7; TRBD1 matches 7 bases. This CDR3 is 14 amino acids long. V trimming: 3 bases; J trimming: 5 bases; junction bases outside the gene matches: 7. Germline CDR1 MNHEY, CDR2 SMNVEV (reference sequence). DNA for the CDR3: TGTGCCAGCAGTTTGGGCAGGGGGACCCACGAGCAGTACTTC. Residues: CASSLGRGTHEQYF.

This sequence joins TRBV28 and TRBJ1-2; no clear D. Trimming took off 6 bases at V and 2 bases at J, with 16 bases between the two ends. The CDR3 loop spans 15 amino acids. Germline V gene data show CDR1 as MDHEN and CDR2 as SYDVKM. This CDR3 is CASSEQALGNYGYTF. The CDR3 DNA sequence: TGTGCCAGCAGCGAGCAGGCCCTGGGGAACTATGGCTACACCTTC.

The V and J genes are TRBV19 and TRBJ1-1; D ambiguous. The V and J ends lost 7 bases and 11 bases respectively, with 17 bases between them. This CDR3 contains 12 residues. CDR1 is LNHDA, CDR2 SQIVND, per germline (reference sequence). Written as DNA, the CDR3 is TGTGCCAGTACCTTCGGACGAGGTATGGCTTTCTTT. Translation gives CASTFGRGMAFF.

CDR3 loop: CASSLGTGGVEKLFF. CDR3 nucleotides: TGTGCCAGCAGCTTGGGGACAGGGGGCGTTGAAAAACTGTTTTTT. The V gene is TRBV5-8, the J gene TRBJ1-4; 11 bases align to TRBD1. Germline trimming cut 0 bases from V and 7 bases from J; bases unmatched to any gene: 2. Germline CDR1 SGHTS, CDR2 YDEGEE. The CDR3 spans 15 residues.

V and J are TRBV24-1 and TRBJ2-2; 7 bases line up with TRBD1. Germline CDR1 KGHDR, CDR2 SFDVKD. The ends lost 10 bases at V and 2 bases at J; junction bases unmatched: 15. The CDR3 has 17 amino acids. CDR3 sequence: CATRGVRTGPNTGELFF. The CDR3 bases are TGTGCCACGAGAGGGGTTCGGACAGGCCCTAACACCGGGGAGCTGTTTTTT.

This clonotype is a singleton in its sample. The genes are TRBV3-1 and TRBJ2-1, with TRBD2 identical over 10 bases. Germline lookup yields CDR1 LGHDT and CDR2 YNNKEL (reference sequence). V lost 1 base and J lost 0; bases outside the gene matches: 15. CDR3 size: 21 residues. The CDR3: CASSQVWLTSGLSSSYNEQFF. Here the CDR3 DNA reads TGTGCCAGCAGCCAAGTGTGGTTGACTAGCGGGCTATCGAGCTCCTACAATGAGCAGTTCTTC.

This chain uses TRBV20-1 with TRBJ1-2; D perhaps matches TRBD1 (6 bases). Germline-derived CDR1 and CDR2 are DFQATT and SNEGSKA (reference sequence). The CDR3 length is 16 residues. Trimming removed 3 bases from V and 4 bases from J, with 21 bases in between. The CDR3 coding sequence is TGCAGTGCTAGCGAATATGAGGGGGGTCTGGGCTATGGCTACACCTTC. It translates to CSASEYEGGLGYGYTF.

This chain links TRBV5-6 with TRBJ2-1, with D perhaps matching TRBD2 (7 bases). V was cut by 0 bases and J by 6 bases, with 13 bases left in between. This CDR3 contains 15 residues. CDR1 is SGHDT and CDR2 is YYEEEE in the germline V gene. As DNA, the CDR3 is TGTGCCAGCAGCTTGGTGTGGGGGGGCTTCAATGAGCAGTTCTTC. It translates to CASSLVWGGFNEQFF.

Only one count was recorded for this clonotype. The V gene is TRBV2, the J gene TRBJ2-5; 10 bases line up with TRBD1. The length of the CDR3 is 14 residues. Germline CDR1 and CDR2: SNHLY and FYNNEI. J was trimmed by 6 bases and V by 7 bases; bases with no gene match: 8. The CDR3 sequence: CASTGQGDAKTQYF. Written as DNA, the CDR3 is TGTGCCAGCACTGGACAGGGGGATGCCAAGACCCAGTACTTC.

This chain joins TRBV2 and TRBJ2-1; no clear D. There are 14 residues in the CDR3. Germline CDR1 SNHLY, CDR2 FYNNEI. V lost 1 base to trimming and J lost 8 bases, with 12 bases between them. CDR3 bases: TGTGCCAGCAGTGAAGGGTTGCTAAGCGATGAGCAGTTCTTC. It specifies CASSEGLLSDEQFF.

The CDR3 protein is CASSGQGINQPQHF. The CDR3 DNA reads TGTGCCAGCAGCGGACAGGGCATCAATCAGCCCCAGCATTTT. The rearrangement uses TRBV9 and TRBJ1-5; 7 bases align to TRBD1. Trimming removed 3 bases from V and 3 bases from J; junction bases left unmatched: 3. Germline loops: CDR1 SGDLS, CDR2 YYNGEE. This CDR3 region has 14 residues.

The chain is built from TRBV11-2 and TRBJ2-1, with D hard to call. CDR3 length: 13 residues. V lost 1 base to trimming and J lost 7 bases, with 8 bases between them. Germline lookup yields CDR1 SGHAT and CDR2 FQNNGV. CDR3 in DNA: TGTGCCAGCAGCTTAGTGTACGGGAATGAGCAGTTCTTC. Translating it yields CASSLVYGNEQFF.

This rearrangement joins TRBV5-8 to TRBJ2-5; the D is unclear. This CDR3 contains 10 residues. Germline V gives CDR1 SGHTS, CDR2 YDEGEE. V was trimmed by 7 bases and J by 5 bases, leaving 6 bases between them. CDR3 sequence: CASGWETQYF. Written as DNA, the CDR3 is TGTGCCAGCGGCTGGGAGACCCAGTACTTC.